One sample yielded the 17 T cell receptor beta chains listed below, sequenced in a study of blood T cell repertoires in COVID-19. Assay used: immunoSEQ multiplex PCR; TCRdb lists only in-frame clones, some missing. Here the sample spans a few hundred thousand clones, roughly 89% being singletons. Source material: PBMCs or T cells enriched from blood (not recorded which). These receptors originate from an older woman who had recovered from COVID-19.

V gene TRBV5-6 combines with J gene TRBJ1-4, with 9 bases that match TRBD1. This CDR3 has 15 residues. Germline lookup yields CDR1 SGHDT and CDR2 YYEEEE. V shed 5 bases, J shed 7 bases, and the junction held 9 bases outside the gene matches. The CDR3 DNA sequence: TGTGCCAGCAGTGCGCCGGGACAGGGCTTTGAAAAACTGTTTTTT. The encoded protein is CASSAPGQGFEKLFF. Looking up the rest from reference TRBV5-6 and TRBJ1-4 gives the full variable domain: DAGVTQSPTHLIKTRGQQVTLRCSPKSGHDTVSWYQQALGQGPQFIFQYYEEEERQRGNFPDRFSGHQFPNYSSELNVNALLLGDSALYLCASSAPGQGFEKLFFGSGTQLSVL.

This clone was detected once. The chain is built from TRBV28 and TRBJ1-2, with a tentative D call TRBD1 (5 bases). Germline V gives CDR1 MDHEN, CDR2 SYDVKM. V was clipped by 6 bases and J by 5 bases, with 13 bases between them. This CDR3 is built from 13 residues. This CDR3 is CASREGRGYGYTF. Written as DNA, the CDR3 is TGTGCCAGCAGGGAGGGCCGGGGGTATGGCTACACCTTC.

The V and J genes are TRBV7-9 and TRBJ2-1, with TRBD2 as a possible D gene (5 bases). Germline assignment: CDR1 SEHNR and CDR2 FQNEAQ (reference sequence). The CDR3 is 14 amino acids. V was pared by 3 bases and J by 8 bases, with 14 bases between. CDR3 nucleotide sequence: TGTGCCAGCAGCTTTGGTCTAGCCGGCGATGAGCAGTTCTTC. This translates into CASSFGLAGDEQFF. Supplemented by reference TRBV7-9 and TRBJ2-1, the full variable domain reads DTGVSQNPRHKITKRGQNVTFRCDPISEHNRLYWYRQTLGQGPEFLTYFQNEAQLEKSRLLSDRFSAERPKGSFSTLEIQRTEQGDSAMYLCASSFGLAGDEQFFGPGTRLTVL.

This chain uses TRBV2 with TRBJ1-4; no clear D. Germline V CDR1 and CDR2: SNHLY, FYNNEI. The CDR3 extends over 12 amino acids. Deletions cut 7 bases from V and 3 bases from J, with 6 bases between. CDR3 coding DNA: TGTGCCAGCAAACGGTCTAATGAAAAACTGTTTTTT. Its translation: CASKRSNEKLFF.

This rearrangement joins TRBV9 to TRBJ2-7; D may be TRBD2 (6 bases). Germline V gene sequence: CDR1 SGDLS, CDR2 YYNGEE. CDR3 length: 15 amino acids. V lost 2 bases, J lost 7 bases, and 19 bases lay in between. CDR3 in DNA: TGTGCCAGCAGCGTGGGTGCGGGGTTCTCCTTTGAGCAGTACTTC. Amino acid sequence: CASSVGAGFSFEQYF.

This clone has only a few counts. The chain is built from TRBV5-1 and TRBJ1-2; 7 bases align to TRBD1. With 0 bases clipped from V and 7 bases from J, the junction kept 6 bases outside the gene matches. This CDR3 is built from 14 residues. The V gene's germline CDR1 is SGHRS and CDR2 YFSETQ. The chain's CDR3 is CASSLEQGQSGYTF. CDR3 bases: TGCGCCAGCAGCTTGGAACAGGGGCAAAGTGGCTACACCTTC.

This clone was found once. The chain links TRBV5-1 to TRBJ2-2, with 9 bases identical to TRBD1. The CDR3 consists of 15 residues. The V gene end was trimmed by 4 bases and the J gene end by 7 bases; junction bases not matched to a gene: 8. Germline values: CDR1 SGHRS, CDR2 YFSETQ. The CDR3 DNA is TGCGCCAGCAGCCAGGACAGGGGAAGTATCGGGGAGCTGTTTTTT. This encodes CASSQDRGSIGELFF.

This clone is a singleton in its sample. V usage is TRBV4-1 and J usage is TRBJ2-3; TRBD2 aligns across 7 bases. The CDR3 length is 17 residues. The germline gives CDR1 MGHRA, CDR2 YSYEKL. Unmatched junction bases numbered 8, after V lost 0 bases and J lost 2 bases. CDR3 loop: CASSQDPAGEDTDTQYF. The CDR3 bases are TGCGCCAGCAGCCAAGATCCCGCGGGGGAAGACACAGATACGCAGTATTTT.

The gene calls are TRBV19 and TRBJ1-5; D may be TRBD1 (6 bases). The CDR3 length is 14 residues. Germline V gene data show CDR1 as LNHDA and CDR2 as SQIVND (reference sequence). The ends were cut back, 3 bases at V and 5 bases at J, with 11 bases in the middle. CDR3 DNA: TGTGCCAGTAGTATGGGGGGGGCCGATCAGCCCCAGCATTTT. It is translated as CASSMGGADQPQHF.

V is TRBV19 and J is TRBJ1-1; 7 bases match TRBD1. The germline CDR1 and CDR2 sequences are LNHDA and SQIVND (reference sequence). With V trimmed by 10 bases and J by 1 base, 3 bases remained unmatched. The CDR3 totals 12 residues. Written as DNA, the CDR3 is TGTGCCACGGGGACAGCGAACACTGAAGCTTTCTTT. It specifies CATGTANTEAFF.

J is TRBJ2-3 and V is TRBV2; no firm D call. The germline V and J ends were trimmed by 6 bases and 4 bases, with 8 bases remaining between them. CDR3 length equals 12 residues. CDR1 and CDR2 (germline): SNHLY, FYNNEI. The CDR3 loop is CASRNRADTQYF. The DNA for the CDR3 is TGTGCCAGCAGGAACAGAGCAGATACGCAGTATTTT.

The chain carries TRBV27 and TRBJ1-5; no definite D call. Deletions cut 3 bases from V and 4 bases from J, with 13 bases between. CDR1 is MNHEY and CDR2 is SMNVEV in the germline V gene (reference sequence). This CDR3 contains 15 residues. The CDR3 coding sequence is TGTGCCAGCAGTTTGTGGGCCGGTAAGAATCAGCCCCAGCATTTT. Protein: CASSLWAGKNQPQHF.

This chain uses TRBV5-4 with TRBJ2-2; D possibly corresponds to TRBD2 (6 bases). In germline, CDR1 is SGHNT, CDR2 YYREEE (reference sequence). The germline V and J ends were trimmed by 4 bases and 0 bases, with 10 bases remaining between them. The CDR3 is 15 residues long. The CDR3 sequence is CASSPPGANTGELFF. CDR3 nucleotide sequence: TGTGCCAGCAGCCCCCCGGGGGCGAACACCGGGGAGCTGTTTTTT.

The rearrangement joins TRBV5-4 to TRBJ2-6, with 13 bases that match TRBD2. Germline values: CDR1 SGHNT, CDR2 YYREEE (reference sequence). V was pared by 4 bases and J by 4 bases, with 11 bases of the junction left unmatched. The CDR3 extends over 19 amino acids. The CDR3 DNA reads TGTGCCAGCAGCGCCACTAGCGGGGGGGTACCCCCCGGGGCCAACGTCCTGACTTTC. Translating gives CASSATSGGVPPGANVLTF.

The chain employs TRBV9 and TRBJ2-3; 8 bases are shared with TRBD1. V lost 0 bases to trimming and J lost 0 bases; unmatched junction nucleotides: 6. CDR3 length: 17 residues. Germline CDR1 and CDR2: SGDLS and YYNGEE. The CDR3 protein is CASSVAPDRASTDTQYF. DNA for the CDR3: TGTGCCAGCAGCGTAGCTCCGGACAGGGCGAGCACAGATACGCAGTATTTT.

This clone came up a few times. V usage is TRBV12-3 or TRBV12-4 and J usage is TRBJ2-2; D gene ambiguous. V shed 6 bases and J shed 1 base, with 3 bases lying between them. CDR3 size: 12 residues. This CDR3 is CASRQNTGELFF. CDR3 DNA: TGTGCCAGCAGACAGAACACCGGGGAGCTGTTTTTT.

The rearrangement joins TRBV11-3 to TRBJ1-1; D uncertain. V lost 2 bases and J 5 bases, leaving 15 bases between the germline ends. This CDR3 is built from 15 residues. CDR1 and CDR2 (germline): SGHNT, YENEEA. This chain's CDR3 is CASSLPRRRSTEAFF. The CDR3 bases are TGTGCCAGCAGCTTACCGCGACGACGGAGTACTGAAGCTTTCTTT. Drawing the rest from reference TRBV11-3 and TRBJ1-1, the complete variable domain is EAGVVQSPRYKIIEKKQPVAFWCNPISGHNTLYWYLQNLGQGPELLIRYENEEAVDDSQLPKDRFSAERLKGVDSTLKIQPAELGDSAVYLCASSLPRRRSTEAFFGQGTRLTVV.